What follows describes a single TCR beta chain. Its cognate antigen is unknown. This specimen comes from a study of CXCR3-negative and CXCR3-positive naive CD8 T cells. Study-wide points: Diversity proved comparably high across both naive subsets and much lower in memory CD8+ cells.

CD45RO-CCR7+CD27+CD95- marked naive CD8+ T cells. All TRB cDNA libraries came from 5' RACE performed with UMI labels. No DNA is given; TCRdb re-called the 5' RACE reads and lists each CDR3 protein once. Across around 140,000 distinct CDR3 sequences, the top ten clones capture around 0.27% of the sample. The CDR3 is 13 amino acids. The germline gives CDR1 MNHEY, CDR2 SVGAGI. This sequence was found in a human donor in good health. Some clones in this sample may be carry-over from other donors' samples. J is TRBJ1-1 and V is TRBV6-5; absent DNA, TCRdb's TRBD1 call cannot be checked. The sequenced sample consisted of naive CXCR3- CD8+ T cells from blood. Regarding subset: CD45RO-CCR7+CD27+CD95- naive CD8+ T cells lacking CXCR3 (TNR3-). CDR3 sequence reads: CASGQGLDTEAFF.